Below, one TCR beta chain is given with its context. V lost 4 bases to trimming and J lost 4 bases, with 16 bases between them. Germline V gene lookup returns CDR1 SGHTA and CDR2 FQGNSA. The length of the CDR3 is 15 residues. TCRdb reprocessed the RT-PCR reads with MiXCR, giving one entry per CDR3 protein. Among more than 550,000 distinct CDR3 sequences listed, 14% were seen once. The sequencing input was memory CD4+ T cells from blood. V is TRBV7-2 and J is TRBJ1-1; D unclear. The receptor was isolated from a female donor in good health, serving as a healthy control. The CDR3 sequence is CASSSLPGSATEAFF. The CDR3 nucleotides read TGTGCCAGCAGCTCCCTTCCCGGATCGGCCACTGAAGCTTTCTTT. Based on the CDR3 plus reference TRBV7-2 and TRBJ1-1, the full variable domain is GAGVSQSPSNKVTEKGKDVELRCDPISGHTALYWYRQSLGQGLEFLIYFQGNSAPDKSGLPSDRFSAERTGGSVSTLTIQRTQQEDSAVYLCASSSLPGSATEAFFGQGTRLTVV.